This T cell receptor (beta chain) was retrieved from a study of blood T cell repertoires in COVID-19. Germline V gene lookup returns CDR1 SGHAT and CDR2 FQNNGV. This CDR3 is built from 15 residues. Between the trimmed V and J ends, which lost 1 base and 0 bases, there was a span of 7 bases. Generated by immunoSEQ multiplex PCR, the TCRdb table keeps only in-frame clones and is missing some. The sample lists some 330,000 clones, over 85% occurring once. The specimen was peripheral blood. This TCR was recovered from a woman aged 25 to 39 with COVID-19, enrolled during active disease. The chain carries TRBV11-2 and TRBJ1-3; D gene uncertain. The CDR3 sequence: CASSLVSYSGNTIYF. As DNA, the CDR3 is TGTGCCAGCAGCTTAGTGTCTTACTCTGGAAACACCATATATTTT.